This is a list of T cell receptor beta chains from one sample in a study of shared clonotypes between healthy human individuals. The table came from immunoSEQ multiplex PCR; TCRdb's copy has only in-frame clones and leaves some out. The table includes about 1,900,000 clones, about 95% detected once. The sequencing input was naive CD8+ T cells sorted from blood. These receptors were collected from a man between 18 and 35 years old in good health. Both conserved end residues are part of each CDR3. The D gene is left open where the match is weak. Clone size appears in some rows only: once, few, many, or a class for an expanded clone.

TRBJ2-5	-	-	TRBV4-1	CASSQAQVGEEETQYF	TGCGCCAGCAGCCAAGCTCAGGTCGGGGAAGAAGAGACCCAGTACTTC
TRBJ2-5	-	-	TRBV7-6	CASSLGGILYQETQYF	TGTGCCAGCAGCCTGGGGGGAATACTGTACCAAGAGACCCAGTACTTC
TRBJ2-1	-	-	TRBV9	CASSGGGNEQFF	TGTGCCAGCAGCGGGGGAGGCAATGAGCAGTTCTTC
TRBJ1-6	-	TRBD1	TRBV7-3	CASSRDSNSPLHF	TGTGCCAGCAGCCGGGACAGTAATTCACCCCTCCACTTT
TRBJ1-4	-	-	TRBV28	CASSLDTYATNEKLFF	TGTGCCAGCAGTCTGGACACTTATGCAACTAATGAAAAACTGTTTTTT
TRBJ2-2	few	-	TRBV5-4	CASSLKATGELFF	TGTGCCAGCAGCTTGAAGGCCACCGGGGAGCTGTTTTTT
TRBJ2-1	-	-	TRBV28	CASSFPEGNEQFF	TGTGCCAGCAGCTTCCCCGAGGGGAATGAGCAGTTCTTC
TRBJ2-7	-	-	TRBV4-3	CASSQDKEAAYEQYF	TGCGCCAGCAGCCAAGATAAAGAGGCGGCCTACGAGCAGTACTTC
TRBJ1-5	-	-	TRBV2	CASSSTAYSNQPQHF	TGTGCCAGCAGTAGTACTGCTTATAGTAATCAGCCCCAGCATTTT
TRBJ1-2	once	-	TRBV27	CASSLSPQTYGYTF	TGTGCCAGCAGTTTATCGCCCCAAACCTATGGCTACACCTTC
TRBJ2-7	-	TRBD2	TRBV6-6	CASSYGGDLTYEQYF	TGTGCCAGCAGTTACGGGGGGGATTTGACCTACGAGCAGTACTTC
TRBJ2-7	-	-	TRBV28	CASSFPGRGQYEQYF	TGTGCCAGCAGTTTCCCCGGACGGGGGCAATACGAGCAGTACTTC
TRBJ2-7	once	TRBD1	TRBV13	CASSRRDSPYEQYF	TGTGCCAGCAGCCGAAGGGACAGCCCCTACGAGCAGTACTTC
TRBJ2-7	-	TRBD2	TRBV10-1	CASSPTSGGNEQYF	TGCGCCAGCAGCCCAACTAGCGGCGGTAACGAGCAGTACTTC
TRBJ2-1	-	-	TRBV7-9	CASSTGDRNNEQFF	TGTGCCAGCAGTACGGGAGACCGCAACAATGAGCAGTTCTTC
TRBJ2-6	-	-	TRBV5-8	CASEPGLLFSGANVLTF	TGTGCCAGCGAGCCAGGGCTTTTATTCTCTGGGGCCAACGTCCTGACTTTC
TRBJ1-1	-	-	TRBV27	CASTPLGVPTEAFF	TGTGCCAGCACCCCCTTGGGGGTTCCCACTGAAGCTTTCTTT
TRBJ1-1	few	-	TRBV27	CASSFGRGEAFF	TGTGCCAGCAGTTTTGGCAGGGGAGAAGCTTTCTTT
TRBJ1-1	-	-	TRBV11-2	CASSLGAEAFF	TGTGCCAGCAGCTTGGGAGCTGAAGCTTTCTTT
TRBJ2-3	-	-	TRBV15	CATSSSSTDTQYF	TGTGCCACCAGCTCGAGTAGCACAGATACGCAGTATTTT
TRBJ2-5	-	TRBD1	TRBV28	CASSLYTGGAAETQYF	TGTGCCAGCAGTTTGTACACAGGGGGCGCGGCGGAGACCCAGTACTTC
TRBJ2-2	-	-	TRBV28	CASRWGEDTGELFF	TGTGCCAGCAGGTGGGGGGAGGACACCGGGGAGCTGTTTTTT
TRBJ1-6	once	-	TRBV30	CAWSLVGRGTPLHF	TGTGCCTGGAGTCTTGTCGGGAGGGGGACACCCCTCCACTTT
TRBJ1-2	-	TRBD1	TRBV9	CASSEGQLYNYGYTF	TGTGCCAGCAGTGAGGGACAGCTTTATAACTATGGCTACACCTTC
TRBJ2-7	-	-	TRBV5-4	CASSLPRWNGTVTYEQYF	TGTGCCAGCAGCTTGCCCCGGTGGAATGGGACCGTAACCTACGAGCAGTACTTC
TRBJ2-2	-	-	TRBV28	CASSFSSFAGTGELFF	TGTGCCAGCAGTTTCTCCTCCTTCGCGGGCACCGGGGAGCTGTTTTTT
TRBJ2-5	-	TRBD2	TRBV4-3	CASSLGLAGTETQYF	TGCGCCAGCAGTTTAGGACTAGCGGGAACGGAGACCCAGTACTTC
TRBJ2-5	-	TRBD2	TRBV4-2	CASSQEVILAGGVGETQYF	TGTGCCAGCAGCCAAGAAGTTATCCTAGCGGGGGGTGTTGGGGAGACCCAGTACTTC